This is a list of T cell receptor beta chains from one sample in a study of CXCR3-negative and CXCR3-positive naive CD8 T cells. TCRdb reprocessed the 5' RACE reads and keeps a single row for each CDR3 protein, giving no DNA. The repertoire table contains roughly 110,000 distinct CDR3 sequences. Sequenced: naive CXCR3+ CD8+ T cells from blood. Every receptor here comes from a human donor in good health. Some clones in this sample may be carry-over from other donors' samples. The CDR3 runs from the conserved cysteine through the conserved F or W.

J	V	CDR3
TRBJ1-2	TRBV5-8	CASSPRGGAVRGYTF
TRBJ2-3	TRBV28	CASSLSGVTDTQYF
TRBJ2-7	TRBV3-1	CASSQAVNSNYEQYF
TRBJ2-7	TRBV20-1	CSARVEGIYEQYF
TRBJ2-1	TRBV6-2/TRBV6-3	CASSYQGDNEQFF
TRBJ2-2	TRBV7-7	CASSPMDSDTGELFF
TRBJ2-1	TRBV5-1	CASSLAFNLRGYNEQFF
TRBJ2-7	TRBV28	CASSFRGLREYEQYF
TRBJ2-7	TRBV4-2	CASSQGEIHEQYF
TRBJ2-1	TRBV29-1	CSVGGTGTYNEQFF
TRBJ2-5	TRBV9	CASSVGRTQETQYF
TRBJ2-3	TRBV28	CASSPRVWDTQYF
TRBJ2-7	TRBV7-6	CASTPGGGPYEQYF
TRBJ2-1	TRBV5-1	CASSLDGVSYNEQFF
TRBJ2-7	TRBV3-1	CASSHGGNEQYF
TRBJ2-7	TRBV19	CASSIGTETYEQYF
TRBJ2-5	TRBV12-3/TRBV12-4	CASRGASERVKETQYF
TRBJ2-1	TRBV12-3/TRBV12-4	CASSGGSSYNEQFF
TRBJ2-7	TRBV7-6	CASSSQASGVSSYEQYF
TRBJ2-1	TRBV29-1	CSVDWPRDRVYNEQFF
TRBJ2-1	TRBV3-1	CASSRTGGAYLGHEQFF
TRBJ2-1	TRBV29-1	CSVEEGTEQFF
TRBJ2-3	TRBV23-1	CASSQSKRFLSGGAGGTQYF
TRBJ2-7	TRBV7-9	CASSPLFGGSWLFYEQYF
TRBJ1-6	TRBV7-9	CASDPERGLGNSPLHF
TRBJ2-2	TRBV12-3/TRBV12-4	CASSFKVGELFF
TRBJ1-1	TRBV30	CAWMFIGVNTEAFF
TRBJ2-1	TRBV4-1	CASSQVQLAGGPNEQFF
TRBJ1-2	TRBV2	CASSPGRLYYGYTF
TRBJ2-7	TRBV20-1	CSARAPGQQTYEQYF
TRBJ2-2	TRBV29-1	CSVEGETGELFF
TRBJ1-2	TRBV5-5	CASSLGSWGYGYTF
TRBJ2-5	TRBV7-9	CASSLMWGRGEETQYF
TRBJ2-1	TRBV4-3	CASGEDLGGYNEQFF
TRBJ2-7	TRBV7-8	CASSLTPGQEIYEQYF
TRBJ2-7	TRBV4-3	CASSPLNTGPNYEQYF
TRBJ2-7	TRBV5-1	CASSPEDREYEQYF
TRBJ2-1	TRBV11-1	CASSSGTSAYNEQFF
TRBJ2-2	TRBV15	CATSRGWADGELFF
TRBJ2-3	TRBV7-6	CASSFTSSSTDTQYF
TRBJ2-5	TRBV14	CASSQAAGGTQYF
TRBJ2-5	TRBV7-9	CATRGQGKLQETQYF